The sequence of this T cell receptor beta chain was determined in a study of graft-versus-host responses after intestinal transplantation. Study at large: After anti-thymocyte globulin induction, recipients took tacrolimus and steroids for approximately three years.

Data came from immunoSEQ multiplex PCR; TCRdb stores just in-frame clones and leaves some out. The sample lists about 39,000 clones; nearly 95% were seen once. Comments on this clone: As yet, its antigen is unknown.

The sequence came from a human donor who was the organ donor for an intestinal transplant. Sequenced material: unstimulated CD8+ T cells sorted from spleen or lymph node cells, taken before transplant.

The DNA for the CDR3 is TGTGCCAGCAGCTTACTAGCGGGGGACTACAATGAGCAGTTCTTC. Translated: CASSLLAGDYNEQFF. The chain recombines TRBV11-2 with TRBJ2-1; 10 bases match TRBD2. The V gene end was trimmed by 2 bases and the J gene end by 3 bases; junction bases not matched to a gene: 1. This CDR3 comprises 15 residues. CDR1 and CDR2 from the germline V gene are SGHAT and FQNNGV.